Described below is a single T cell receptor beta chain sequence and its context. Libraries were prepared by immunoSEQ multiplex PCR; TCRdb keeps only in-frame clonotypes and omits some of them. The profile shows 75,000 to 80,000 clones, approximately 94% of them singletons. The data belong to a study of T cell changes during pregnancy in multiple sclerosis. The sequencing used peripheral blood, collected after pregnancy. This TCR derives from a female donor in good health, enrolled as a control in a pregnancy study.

The CDR3 sequence is CASSYAGLAGANEQFF. The CDR3 region has the DNA TGTGCCAGCAGTTACGCCGGACTAGCGGGAGCCAATGAGCAGTTCTTC. The chain joins TRBV6-6 to TRBJ2-1; 13 bases agree with TRBD2. The CDR3 covers 16 residues. Germline loops: CDR1 MNHNY, CDR2 SVGAGI (reference sequence). V lost 2 bases and J lost 6; bases outside the gene matches: 4.